The rows below give T cell receptor beta chains drawn from one sample of a study of blood T cells in healthy people across ages. TCRdb independently ran MiXCR on the 5' RACE reads; one entry per CDR3 protein. Among under 850,000 distinct CDR3 sequences listed, around 34% were seen once. What was sequenced was blood. The receptors stem from a man between 18 and 35 years old in good health. The CDR3 runs from the conserved cysteine through the conserved F or W. The D gene is left open where the match is weak. Only part of the rows carry a size: once, few, many, or a class if the clone is expanded.

V: TRBV6-6
D: NA
J: TRBJ2-3
size: many
DNA: TGTGCCAGCAGTTACGGACCCCGAGATACGCAGTATTTT
CDR3: CASSYGPRDTQYF

V: TRBV4-2
D: NA
J: TRBJ1-2
size: many
DNA: TGTGCCAGCAGCCAAGGGGGGGATCAGGCTGGCTACACCTTC
CDR3: CASSQGGDQAGYTF

V: TRBV4-3
D: TRBD1
J: TRBJ1-6
size: NA
DNA: TGCGCCAGCAGCCAAGATCGACAGGGGGGTAATTCACCCCTCCACTTT
CDR3: CASSQDRQGGNSPLHF

V: TRBV29-1
D: TRBD2
J: TRBJ2-5
size: few
DNA: TGCAGCGTTATCGGGACTAGCGGACAAGAGACCCAGTACTTC
CDR3: CSVIGTSGQETQYF

V: TRBV4-3
D: NA
J: TRBJ2-3
size: many
DNA: TGCGCCAGCAGCCAGGGTTCCCCTAGCACAGATACGCAGTATTTT
CDR3: CASSQGSPSTDTQYF

V: TRBV20-1
D: NA
J: TRBJ1-4
size: NA
DNA: TGCAGTGCTAGAGATAGAATGGGGGATGAAAAACTGTTTTTT
CDR3: CSARDRMGDEKLFF

V: TRBV28
D: NA
J: TRBJ2-6
size: NA
DNA: TGTGCCAGCAGCACACCTAAGCTGGTGGCCAACGTCCTGACTTTC
CDR3: CASSTPKLVANVLTF

V: TRBV4-3
D: NA
J: TRBJ2-3
size: NA
DNA: TGCGCCAGCAGCCAAGATTCAAGCGGCGCTACGCAGTATTTT
CDR3: CASSQDSSGATQYF

V: TRBV12-3/TRBV12-4
D: NA
J: TRBJ2-2
size: NA
DNA: TGTGCCAGCAGTCCTCCGGATGGTGGCGGGACGAACACCGGGGAGCTGTTTTTT
CDR3: CASSPPDGGGTNTGELFF

V: TRBV7-2
D: NA
J: TRBJ2-1
size: NA
DNA: TGTGCCGGACAAACAGACCTGGACAATGAGCAGTTCTTC
CDR3: CAGQTDLDNEQFF

V: TRBV6-5
D: NA
J: TRBJ2-1
size: NA
DNA: TGTGCCAGCAGAGGTCCGCAGTTCTTC
CDR3: CASRGPQFF

V: TRBV9
D: TRBD1
J: TRBJ2-5
size: NA
DNA: TGTGCCAGCAGCGTGGACAGGGGATTAGAGACCCAGTACTTC
CDR3: CASSVDRGLETQYF

V: TRBV4-2
D: NA
J: TRBJ2-5
size: NA
DNA: TGTGCCAGCAGCAAAGACCCAGGAGTCCAAGAGACCCAGTACTTC
CDR3: CASSKDPGVQETQYF

V: TRBV15
D: TRBD1
J: TRBJ1-2
size: few
DNA: TGTGCCACCAGCAGAGATCGGACAGGGGGTGGCTACACCTTC
CDR3: CATSRDRTGGGYTF

V: TRBV6-1
D: TRBD1
J: TRBJ2-3
size: many
DNA: TGTGCCAGCAGTGAAAGAGGGACAGCCATCACAGATACGCAGTATTTT
CDR3: CASSERGTAITDTQYF

V: TRBV6-2/TRBV6-3
D: NA
J: TRBJ2-5
size: NA
DNA: TGTGCCAGCAGCCGCGGGACAGCTAAAATGGGTGAGCAGTACTTC
CDR3: CASSRGTAKMGEQYF

V: TRBV10-3
D: NA
J: TRBJ1-5
size: NA
DNA: TGTGCCATCAGTACAGGGTCGGTTAATCAGCCCCAGCATTTT
CDR3: CAISTGSVNQPQHF

V: TRBV15
D: NA
J: TRBJ2-5
size: NA
DNA: TGTGCCACCAGCCCCACATTGGTCCAAGAGACCCAGTACTTC
CDR3: CATSPTLVQETQYF

V: TRBV5-1
D: NA
J: TRBJ1-2
size: NA
DNA: TGCGCCAGCAGCTTGGGAGGGGCAGGGGACGATGCTAACTATGGCTACACCTTC
CDR3: CASSLGGAGDDANYGYTF

V: TRBV11-2
D: NA
J: TRBJ2-3
size: many
DNA: TGTGCCAGCAGCGTTGGTTCTGCAGATACGCAGTATTTT
CDR3: CASSVGSADTQYF

V: TRBV20-1
D: TRBD1
J: TRBJ1-6
size: NA
DNA: TGCAGTGCTAGACCTAACAGGGGTTCACCCCTCCACTTT
CDR3: CSARPNRGSPLHF

V: TRBV3-1
D: TRBD1
J: TRBJ1-2
size: NA
DNA: TGTGCCAGCAGCCAGCGACAGGGGAGTGGCTACACCTTC
CDR3: CASSQRQGSGYTF

V: TRBV12-3/TRBV12-4
D: TRBD1
J: TRBJ1-4
size: many
DNA: TGTGCCAGCAGACCCCCAGGGGGCTATGAAAAACTGTTTTTT
CDR3: CASRPPGGYEKLFF

V: TRBV9
D: TRBD2
J: TRBJ2-3
size: NA
DNA: TGTGCCAGCAGCCCCCGGGGAGGGGAGGCAGATACGCAGTATTTT
CDR3: CASSPRGGEADTQYF

V: TRBV14
D: NA
J: TRBJ2-3
size: many
DNA: TGTGCCAGCAGCCAAGCGGACAGAGTTACAGATACGCAGTATTTT
CDR3: CASSQADRVTDTQYF

V: TRBV20-1
D: NA
J: TRBJ1-5
size: NA
DNA: TGCAGTGCTAGAGATCGAGTAGGCAGAACTAGCAATCAGCCCCAGCATTTT
CDR3: CSARDRVGRTSNQPQHF

V: TRBV4-2
D: NA
J: TRBJ1-4
size: NA
DNA: TGTGCCAGCAGCCAAGCGTCCAGGTCCGCAAGTAATGAAAAACTGTTTTTT
CDR3: CASSQASRSASNEKLFF

V: TRBV7-6
D: TRBD2
J: TRBJ2-7
size: NA
DNA: TGTGCCAGCAGCTTACTTGCTAGCGGGGGGGCCGTACACGAGCAGTACTTC
CDR3: CASSLLASGGAVHEQYF

V: TRBV4-2
D: NA
J: TRBJ2-2
size: NA
DNA: TGTGCCAGCAGCCATCAGAGGGGGGGGTCTGACACCGGGGAGCTGTTTTTT
CDR3: CASSHQRGGSDTGELFF

V: TRBV7-2
D: NA
J: TRBJ2-1
size: NA
DNA: TGTGCCAGCAGCTTAGGGGCTAGCGCCTACAATGAGCAGTTCTTC
CDR3: CASSLGASAYNEQFF

V: TRBV4-1
D: NA
J: TRBJ1-2
size: NA
DNA: TGCGCCAGCACCCAAACAGGGAGAGCTAACTATGGCTACACCTTC
CDR3: CASTQTGRANYGYTF